This T cell receptor beta chain was retrieved from a study of control samples from healthy donors and cancer patients. V dropped 8 bases and J dropped 1; count of bases not matched to a gene: 2. Germline lookup yields CDR1 MDHEN and CDR2 SYDVKM. This CDR3 has 14 residues. The assay was immunoSEQ multiplex PCR, and TCRdb's table has in-frame clones only and misses some. The sample yields some 130,000 clones, roughly 94% seen once. In this sample, this clone turned up a few times. Input material: blood. This chain joins TRBV28 and TRBJ2-3; 11 positions match TRBD2. This receptor was obtained from a man aged 25 to 40 in good health. CDR3 coding DNA: TGTGCCAGCGTACTAGCGGGGGGCACAGATACGCAGTATTTT. Residues: CASVLAGGTDTQYF.